This TCR beta chain appears in the sequencing data of a study of resident and recirculating memory T cells in vitiligo. The CDR3 covers 14 residues. The V gene's germline CDR1 is MDHEN and CDR2 SYDVKM. The ends lost 7 bases at V and 5 bases at J; junction bases unmatched: 7. This clone came up a few times. Its antigen is unknown. Overall study findings and caveats: TCR sequences were not conserved across biopsy sites or patients.

Profiling relied on immunoSEQ multiplex PCR, and the TCRdb table lists in-frame clones only, not all of them. The sample contains around 76,000 clones, just over 90% of which appear only once. No change in lesions over the prior 6 months defined stable disease. No patient showed confetti depigmentation, a clinical sign of active disease. Patients had received no treatment within the previous three months. The clonotype originates from a male donor with vitiligo. The J gene is TRBJ1-5, the V gene TRBV28; TRBD1 aligns across 8 bases. The sample taken for sequencing was blood. CDR3 DNA: TGTGCCAGCAAAACGACAGGGGATTATCAGCCCCAGCATTTT. Translating it yields CASKTTGDYQPQHF.